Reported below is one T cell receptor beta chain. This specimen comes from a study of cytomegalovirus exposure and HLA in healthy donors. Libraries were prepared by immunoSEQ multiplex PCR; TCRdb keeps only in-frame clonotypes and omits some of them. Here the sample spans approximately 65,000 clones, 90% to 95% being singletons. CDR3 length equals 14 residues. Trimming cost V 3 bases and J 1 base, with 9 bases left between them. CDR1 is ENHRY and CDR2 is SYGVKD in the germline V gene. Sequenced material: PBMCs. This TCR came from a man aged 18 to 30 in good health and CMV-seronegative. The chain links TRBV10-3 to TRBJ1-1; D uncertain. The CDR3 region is CAISERSPNTEAFF. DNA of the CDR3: TGTGCCATCAGTGAACGGAGTCCGAACACTGAAGCTTTCTTT.